The rows below give T cell receptor beta chains drawn from one sample of a study of T-cell reconstitution after alpha-beta-depleted transplantation in children. TCRdb independently ran MiXCR on the PCR reads; one entry per CDR3 protein. This sample has about 830,000 distinct CDR3 sequences; about 15% occur once, and the top ten carry 5%. Sequenced here: PBMCs, mostly from graft donor cells, sampled 360 days after TCRalphabeta/CD19-depleted stem cell transplant. The receptors shown here come from a male patient between 5 and 17 years old who had a stem cell transplant for acute lymphoblastic leukemia, so the T cells may come from the graft donor. Each CDR3 is given with its conserved first and last residue. D genes are given only for firm matches. Clone size is stated in some rows and not others, as once, few, many or a class when expanded.

>TRBV10-3|-|TRBJ2-7|TRBD1
CAISEPSGTGSAYEQYF
TGTGCCATCAGTGAGCCCTCCGGGACAGGGTCGGCCTACGAGCAGTACTTC
>TRBV27|-|TRBJ2-5|TRBD2
CASSLSIAGGRETQYF
TGTGCCAGCAGTTTATCCATAGCGGGAGGCCGGGAGACCCAGTACTTC
>TRBV10-3|-|TRBJ2-5|TRBD1
CAISESVRGRGTQYF
TGTGCCATCAGTGAGTCCGTCAGGGGGCGAGGGACCCAGTACTTC
>TRBV12-3/TRBV12-4|few|TRBJ2-7|-
CASSLGSARDEQYF
TGTGCCAGCAGTTTAGGCAGTGCTAGGGACGAGCAGTACTTC
>TRBV20-1|-|TRBJ2-1|TRBD2
CSATGTTKQFF
TGCAGTGCTACCGGGACTACTAAGCAGTTCTTC
>TRBV25-1|-|TRBJ2-7|-
CASSGYRDSLRYEQYF
TGTGCCAGCAGTGGCTACCGGGACTCCTTACGCTACGAGCAGTACTTC
>TRBV3-1|many|TRBJ2-1|TRBD2
CASSQVARRLAGGPYNEQFF
TGTGCCAGCAGCCAAGTGGCACGGCGACTAGCGGGAGGGCCCTACAATGAGCAGTTCTTC
>TRBV20-1|-|TRBJ2-5|TRBD2
CSPRAGDQETQYF
TGCAGTCCTCGTGCGGGAGACCAAGAGACCCAGTACTTC
>TRBV5-1|few|TRBJ1-1|TRBD1
CASSLDFDRGRTEAFF
TGCGCCAGCAGCTTGGATTTTGATAGGGGGCGAACTGAAGCTTTCTTT
>TRBV12-3/TRBV12-4|few|TRBJ2-3|-
CASSFSPDTQYF
TGTGCCAGCAGTTTTAGCCCAGATACGCAGTATTTT